This T cell receptor (beta chain) derives from a study of cytomegalovirus exposure and HLA in healthy donors. The CDR3 is 16 residues long. CDR1 and CDR2 from the germline V gene are ENHRY and SYGVKD. Trimming left V 7 bases short and J 3 bases short, with 19 bases between. Of note for this clone: Its specificity is not known.

Study conclusions and caveats: The study assumed roughly uniform donor sequencing depth for presence/absence analyses.

The PCR ran on 60 Vbeta and 13 Jbeta primers. Per the original data handling: As a later analysis found, there were tens of millions of unique TCR beta chains, of which 8.5 million to 13 million were shared. Sequenced by immunoSEQ multiplex PCR; TCRdb stores in-frame clones only, minus some. V and J calls and clone size are those listed in that table; D and trimming were worked out from the DNA. The sample has around 150,000 clones, roughly 85% seen once; the top ten hold about 0.93%. The receptor comes from a woman aged 45-65 years in good health and CMV-seropositive. The chain employs TRBV10-3 and TRBJ2-1; possibly TRBD1 for D (6 bases). Sequenced material: PBMCs. In nucleotides, the CDR3 is TGTGCCATCAACACGGGGTTGGGCAGGGGCTACAATGAGCAGTTCTTC. It translates to CAINTGLGRGYNEQFF.